This entry lists 4 T cell receptor beta chains sequenced from one sample in a study of CD8 T cells in ankylosing spondylitis (dated by TCRdb to 2016 to 2017). These TCRs' antigens remain unknown. What the authors observed across the whole study: Blood from ankylosing spondylitis patients appeared to be characterized by a TCR beta motif made up of under 10 highly homologous amino acid variants.

Libraries were constructed by 5' RACE. The data were produced on an Illumina HiSeq 2500. Using fastp at Q25 and MiXCR, TCRdb reprocessed the public reads and kept productive beta chains. Rows with one shared CDR3 protein collapse into an entry with the most common genes and DNA. Counted in this sample were hundreds of thousands of distinct CDR3 sequences; approximately 12% of them appeared once. Approximately 0.51% of the sample rests with the top ten. Sample: blood, either unsorted or a sorted T cell fraction (not recorded which). These TCRs come from a male donor with ankylosing spondylitis.

This clonotype was picked up a small number of times. The chain recombines TRBV4-3 with TRBJ1-1; D might be TRBD1 (5 bases). The length of the CDR3 is 15 residues. Germline CDR1 LGHNA, CDR2 YSLEER. Trimming removed 2 bases at V and 0 bases at J, with 10 bases between. The CDR3 region has the DNA TGCGCCAGCAGCCAAAGGGGTTTTTTGAACACTGAAGCTTTCTTT. Amino acids: CASSQRGFLNTEAFF.

This chain links TRBV6-1 with TRBJ1-1; possible D gene TRBD1, 5 bases. CDR3 length: 14 residues. The germline V gene has CDR1 MNHNS and CDR2 SASEGT. Deletions cut 6 bases from V and 5 bases from J, with 16 bases between. The CDR3 sequence: CASRDLGVGTEAFF. The CDR3 region has the DNA TGTGCCAGCAGGGACTTAGGGGTAGGAACTGAAGCTTTCTTT.

This clonotype was seen at least ten times. V usage is TRBV20-1 and J usage is TRBJ2-1; D may correspond to TRBD1 or TRBD2 (5 bases each). With 0 bases removed from V and 6 bases from J, the gap between germline ends came to 9 bases. Germline CDR1 is DFQATT and CDR2 is SNEGSKA (reference sequence). CDR3 length: 13 residues. The CDR3 coding sequence is TGCAGTGCTAGAGATTGGGGGTTCAATGAGCAGTTCTTC. Amino acids: CSARDWGFNEQFF.

In its sample, this clonotype was seen a few times. The genes are TRBV7-2 and TRBJ2-7; 9 nucleotides agree with TRBD2. The CDR3 has 15 amino acids. The ends lost 2 bases at V and 8 bases at J; junction bases unmatched: 10. Germline V lookup: CDR1 SGHTA, CDR2 FQGNSA. The CDR3 DNA reads TGTGCCAGCAGCTTATCCAGCGGGGGGTCCTCGAAGCAGTACTTC. Translated: CASSLSSGGSSKQYF.